Listed here are 4 T cell receptor beta chains from one sample, sequenced in a study of T cells in Graves' hyperthyroidism and ophthalmopathy. The source material, RNA transcripts, was used to amplify TCR beta CDR3 regions. HTBI primers were the set used in a first-round RT-PCR of the TCR CDR3. TCRdb itself ran the multiplex PCR reads through MiXCR, one entry per CDR3 protein. Among hundreds of thousands of distinct CDR3 sequences listed, 13% to 15% were seen once. Sequencing input: blood. These receptors all come from a woman aged 18-29 years with Graves' hyperthyroidism.

This clonotype was observed a handful of times. The chain links TRBV24-1 to TRBJ1-5, with D tentatively TRBD1 (5 bases). Trimming stripped 4 bases from V and 5 bases from J, with 17 bases between. CDR3 length: 16 amino acids. Looked up from germline, CDR1 is KGHDR and CDR2 is SFDVKD. The CDR3 spells CATSDPRSDSDQPQHF. CDR3 nucleotide sequence: TGTGCCACCAGTGACCCACGGAGCGACAGCGATCAGCCCCAGCATTTT.

This clonotype has a handful of counts. The rearrangement links TRBV3-1 to TRBJ2-1, with 13 bases matching TRBD2. J gave up 0 bases and V 4 bases, and 9 bases lay outside the gene matches. The germline V gene encodes CDR1 LGHDT and CDR2 YNNKEL (reference sequence). This CDR3 is built from 19 residues. CDR3 DNA sequence: TGTGCCAGCAGCCGACGGACTAGCGGGGGTTCAAGCTCCTACAATGAGCAGTTCTTC. Protein: CASSRRTSGGSSSYNEQFF.

The table lists this clonotype with a few counts. J is TRBJ2-7 and V is TRBV5-5; no definite D call. Per the germline V gene, CDR1 is SGHKS and CDR2 is YYEKEE (reference sequence). This CDR3 spans 18 amino acids. V was cut by 4 bases and J by 1 base, with 24 bases left in between. The CDR3 is CASSPIGFVGAPSYEQYF. DNA for the CDR3: TGTGCCAGCAGCCCAATTGGCTTTGTAGGTGCCCCGTCCTACGAGCAGTACTTC.

This clonotype was counted only a few times. V usage is TRBV4-2 and J usage is TRBJ2-1; 7 bases agree with TRBD2. The CDR3 contains 18 residues. Germline values: CDR1 LGHNA, CDR2 YNFKEQ. J lost 2 bases, V lost 0 bases, and 10 bases had no gene match. The CDR3: CASSQDTPQAGPYNEQFF. CDR3 DNA: TGTGCCAGCAGCCAAGATACACCGCAAGCGGGACCCTACAATGAGCAGTTCTTC.